Below, 3 T cell receptor beta chains from the same sample are listed, as sequenced in a study of identical twins. In TCRdb, the 5' RACE reads were re-called with MiXCR into one record per CDR3 protein. The sample includes a few hundred thousand distinct CDR3 sequences, roughly 13% of them seen just once. These records were also assigned to another study, of yellow fever vaccine responses in identical twins.

The sample was memory (CD45RO+) T cells sorted from blood. These receptors were collected from a woman aged 18-30 years in good health.

In its sample, this clonotype was seen a few times. V and J are TRBV9 and TRBJ2-2; D unclear. Germline CDR1 SGDLS, CDR2 YYNGEE. Trimming left V 3 bases short and J 5 bases short, with 8 bases between. The CDR3 has 13 residues. The DNA of the CDR3 is TGTGCCAGCAGCGCGAAAGGTACCGGGGAGCTGTTTTTT. Translation gives CASSAKGTGELFF.

The V gene is TRBV19, the J gene TRBJ2-1; D gene ambiguous. V dropped 7 bases and J dropped 0 bases, with 19 bases sitting between them. The CDR3 is made up of 17 amino acids. The germline V gene encodes CDR1 LNHDA and CDR2 SQIVND (reference sequence). The CDR3 nucleotides are TGTGCCAGTACGAACCCCTCCGGGCGATCCTCCTACAATGAGCAGTTCTTC. Protein product: CASTNPSGRSSYNEQFF.

This clonotype was counted only a few times. The CDR3 DNA follows: TGTGCCAGCAGTTTATCTTCTGCCGGTGGATACCCGTTCTTC. Amino acid sequence: CASSLSSAGGYPFF. The J gene is TRBJ2-1, the V gene TRBV27, with unresolved D. This CDR3 contains 14 residues. Germline V gene sequence: CDR1 MNHEY, CDR2 SMNVEV (reference sequence). Between the trimmed V and J ends, which lost 0 bases and 15 bases, there was a span of 18 bases.